The present entry profiles one T cell receptor (beta chain) with its context. The antigen is undetermined. The sample originates from a study of T cell responses to AZD1222 COVID-19 vaccine. Study-wide points: The sample set comprised mostly white British donors with more females, and clonal diversity was possibly underestimated. Repertoires in all cases were sampled only once the peak T cell response had passed. Baseline seropositivity occurred in only six AZD1222 recipients.

Measured with immunoSEQ multiplex PCR; TCRdb has only the in-frame clones, and not every one. The sample records over 65,000 clones, 90% being singletons. CDR1 and CDR2 (germline): MNHEY, SMNVEV (reference sequence). This CDR3 has 12 amino acids. The chain has TRBV27 and TRBJ2-7; 9 bases are a match to TRBD2. This TCR came from an adult in good health. The sample here was peripheral blood, taken on day 0 of AZD1222 vaccination. CDR3: CASGGSPSEQYF. CDR3 sequence (DNA): TGTGCAAGCGGGGGGTCTCCCTCCGAGCAGTACTTC.